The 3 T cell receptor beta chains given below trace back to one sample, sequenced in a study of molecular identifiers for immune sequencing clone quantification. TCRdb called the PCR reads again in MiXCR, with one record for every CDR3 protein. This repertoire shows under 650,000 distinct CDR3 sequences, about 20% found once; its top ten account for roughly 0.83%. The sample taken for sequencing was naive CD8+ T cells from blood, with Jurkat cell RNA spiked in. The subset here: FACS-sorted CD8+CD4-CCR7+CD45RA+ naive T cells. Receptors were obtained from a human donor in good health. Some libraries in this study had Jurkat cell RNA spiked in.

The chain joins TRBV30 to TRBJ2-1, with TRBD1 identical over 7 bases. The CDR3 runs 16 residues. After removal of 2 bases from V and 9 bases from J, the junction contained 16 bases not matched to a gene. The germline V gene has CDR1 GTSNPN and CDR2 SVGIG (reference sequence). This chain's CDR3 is CAWSQIRGKEGIEQFF. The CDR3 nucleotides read TGTGCCTGGAGTCAGATCAGGGGGAAAGAGGGAATTGAGCAGTTCTTC.

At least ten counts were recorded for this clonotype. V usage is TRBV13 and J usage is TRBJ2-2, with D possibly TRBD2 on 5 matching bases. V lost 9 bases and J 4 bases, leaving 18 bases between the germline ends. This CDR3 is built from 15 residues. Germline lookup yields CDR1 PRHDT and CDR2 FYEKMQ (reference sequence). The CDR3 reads CASCKKGVVTGELFF. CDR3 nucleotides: TGTGCCAGTTGTAAAAAGGGAGTTGTCACCGGGGAGCTGTTTTTT. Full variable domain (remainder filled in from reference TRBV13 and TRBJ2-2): AAGVIQSPRHLIKEKRETATLKCYPIPRHDTVYWYQQGPGQDPQFLISFYEKMQSDKGSIPDRFSAQQFSDYHSELNMSSLELGDSALYFCASCKKGVVTGELFFGEGSRLTVL.

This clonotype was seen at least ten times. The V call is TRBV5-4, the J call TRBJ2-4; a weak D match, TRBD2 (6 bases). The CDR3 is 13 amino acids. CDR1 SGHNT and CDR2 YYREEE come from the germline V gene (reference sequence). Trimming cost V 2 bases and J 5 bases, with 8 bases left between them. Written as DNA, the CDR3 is TGTGCCAGCAGCTTCGCTAGCGAAAACATTCAGTACTTC. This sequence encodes CASSFASENIQYF.